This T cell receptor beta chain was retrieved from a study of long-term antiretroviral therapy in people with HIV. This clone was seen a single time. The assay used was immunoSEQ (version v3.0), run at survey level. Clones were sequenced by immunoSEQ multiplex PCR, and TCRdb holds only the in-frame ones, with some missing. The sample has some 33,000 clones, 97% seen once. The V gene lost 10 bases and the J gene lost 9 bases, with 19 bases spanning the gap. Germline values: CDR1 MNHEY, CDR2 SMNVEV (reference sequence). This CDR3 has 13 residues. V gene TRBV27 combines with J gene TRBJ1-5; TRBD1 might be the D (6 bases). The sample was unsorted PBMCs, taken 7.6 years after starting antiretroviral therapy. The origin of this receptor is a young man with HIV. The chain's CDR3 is CATEEGVGGPQHF. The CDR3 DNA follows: TGTGCCACCGAGGAGGGGGTGGGTGGGCCCCAGCATTTT.